This section outlines one TCR beta chain sequence together with its context. The data belong to a study of control samples from healthy donors and cancer patients. This table comes from immunoSEQ multiplex PCR, and its TCRdb copy is limited to in-frame clones, with some not included. The sample holds about 150,000 clones, roughly 92% seen once. The length of the CDR3 is 13 residues. Per germline, CDR1 MGHDK and CDR2 SYGVNS. The V segment lost 5 bases and the J segment 10 bases; nucleotides outside the gene matches: 3. The sequence was collected from a man aged 45 to 65 in good health. This chain joins TRBV25-1 and TRBJ1-6; 9 bases are shared with TRBD1. The specimen was blood. CDR3 protein: CASSHRGQSPLHF. For the CDR3, the DNA is TGTGCCAGCAGTCACAGGGGGCAATCACCCCTCCACTTT. Combining the CDR3 with reference TRBV25-1 and TRBJ1-6 gives the whole variable domain EADIYQTPRYLVIGTGKKITLECSQTMGHDKMYWYQQDPGMELHLIHYSYGVNSTEKGDLSSESTVSRIRTEHFPLTLESARPSHTSQYLCASSHRGQSPLHFGNGTRLTVT.